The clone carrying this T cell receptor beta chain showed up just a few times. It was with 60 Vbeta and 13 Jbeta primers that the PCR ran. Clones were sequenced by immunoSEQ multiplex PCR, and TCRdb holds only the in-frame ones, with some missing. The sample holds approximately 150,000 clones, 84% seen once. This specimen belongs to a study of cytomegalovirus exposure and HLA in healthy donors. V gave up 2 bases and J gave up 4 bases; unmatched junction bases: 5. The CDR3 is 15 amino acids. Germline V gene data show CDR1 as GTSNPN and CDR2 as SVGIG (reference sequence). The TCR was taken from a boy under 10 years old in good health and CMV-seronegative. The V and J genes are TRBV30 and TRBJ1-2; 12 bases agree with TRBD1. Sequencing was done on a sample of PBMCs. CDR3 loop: CAWSRGQGASYGYTF. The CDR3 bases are TGTGCCTGGAGTCGGGGACAGGGGGCGAGCTATGGCTACACCTTC.